Below, 14 T cell receptor beta chains from the same sample are listed, as sequenced in a study of cytomegalovirus exposure and HLA in healthy donors. PCR used 60 Vbeta primers and 13 Jbeta primers. Some clones are missing from TCRdb's copy, which holds only in-frame ones; the method was immunoSEQ multiplex PCR. Of 150,000 to 200,000 clones in the sample, about 77% were seen once. The sequenced sample was PBMCs. All receptors come from a woman aged 25-40 years in good health and CMV-seropositive.

This clone showed up just a few times. The rearrangement uses TRBV4-3 and TRBJ1-2; 8 bases align to TRBD1. The CDR3 runs 14 residues. Germline V gives CDR1 LGHNA, CDR2 YSLEER. With V trimmed by 5 bases and J by 8 bases, 10 bases remained unmatched. CDR3 residues: CASSARTGKGGYTF. The CDR3 DNA follows: TGCGCCAGCAGCGCCCGGACAGGGAAAGGAGGCTACACCTTC.

This clone was observed a few times. This chain links TRBV9 with TRBJ2-1; weak D call: TRBD1 (5 bases). CDR3 length: 12 amino acids. The germline CDR1 and CDR2 sequences are SGDLS and YYNGEE. Trimming pared 3 bases from V and 10 bases from J, leaving 11 bases between. The CDR3 sequence: CASSALKGEQFF. The DNA for the CDR3 is TGTGCCAGCAGCGCTCTAAAGGGGGAGCAGTTCTTC.

V is TRBV5-1 and J is TRBJ1-4; 7 positions agree with TRBD1. Germline V CDR1 and CDR2: SGHRS, YFSETQ. This CDR3 region has 15 residues. J lost 2 bases, V lost 0 bases, and 1 base had no gene match. The CDR3 DNA follows: TGCGCCAGCAGCTTGGTGACAGGGACTAATGAAAAACTGTTTTTT. It codes for CASSLVTGTNEKLFF.

A few counts support this clone. The chain has TRBV19 and TRBJ1-5; a possible D gene is TRBD1 (5 bases). Trimming removed 4 bases from V and 2 bases from J, with 18 bases in between. CDR1 and CDR2 (germline): LNHDA, SQIVND (reference sequence). CDR3 length: 17 amino acids. CDR3 region: CASSRTQRRGRNQPQHF. CDR3 coding DNA: TGTGCCAGTAGTAGGACCCAACGAAGGGGTCGCAATCAGCCCCAGCATTTT.

V gene TRBV11-3 combines with J gene TRBJ2-7, with 8 bases fitting TRBD1. CDR1 is SGHNT and CDR2 is YENEEA in the germline V gene. The CDR3 length is 16 residues. J lost 3 bases, V lost 5 bases, and 12 bases had no gene match. CDR3 DNA sequence: TGTGCCAGCAGCCAGGCCCTCGGGACAGGTGGCTACGAGCAGTACTTC. Translated: CASSQALGTGGYEQYF.

CDR3 loop: CASSYPETGVSPLHF. For the CDR3, the DNA is TGTGCCAGCAGTTACCCGGAGACGGGGGTTTCACCCCTCCACTTT. The rearrangement joins TRBV6-6 to TRBJ1-6, with D possibly TRBD1 on 5 matching bases. Per germline, CDR1 MNHNY and CDR2 SVGAGI (reference sequence). The CDR3 is made up of 15 amino acids. V lost 2 bases, J lost 9 bases, and 14 bases lay in between.

The chain recombines TRBV6-1 with TRBJ1-1; 7 positions match TRBD1. The V segment lost 5 bases and the J segment 7 bases; nucleotides outside the gene matches: 13. Germline values: CDR1 MNHNS, CDR2 SASEGT. The CDR3 totals 15 residues. The CDR3 loop is CASSNRGTAPFEAFF. CDR3 sequence (DNA): TGTGCCAGCAGTAATAGAGGGACAGCTCCGTTTGAAGCTTTCTTT.

The rearrangement links TRBV6-5 to TRBJ2-7, with no clear D. Per germline, CDR1 MNHEY and CDR2 SVGAGI. CDR3 length equals 14 residues. The ends were cut back, 2 bases at V and 0 bases at J, with 8 bases in the middle. CDR3 in amino acids: CASSYALSSYEQYF. The CDR3, as DNA: TGTGCCAGCAGTTACGCCCTGAGCTCCTACGAGCAGTACTTC.

The chain combines TRBV30 with TRBJ1-5; TRBD1 aligns across 10 bases. J was trimmed by 1 base and V by 2 bases; bases with no gene match: 5. Germline V CDR1 and CDR2: GTSNPN, SVGIG (reference sequence). This CDR3 contains 16 residues. The CDR3 region has the DNA TGTGCCTGGAGTATAAGACAGGGGGCGAGCAATCAGCCCCAGCATTTT. It is translated as CAWSIRQGASNQPQHF.

The CDR3 DNA is TGTGCCAGCAGTTTATATGGGGGCGGTCAGCCCCAGCATTTT. It is translated as CASSLYGGGQPQHF. J is TRBJ1-5 and V is TRBV27; maybe TRBD1 (6 bases). The CDR3 extends over 14 amino acids. V was pared by 1 base and J by 6 bases, with 10 bases between. Per germline, CDR1 MNHEY and CDR2 SMNVEV (reference sequence).

The chain uses TRBV7-8 and TRBJ2-1, with D possibly TRBD1 on 6 matching bases. V lost 4 bases and J lost 1, with 20 bases in between. The CDR3 sequence is 18 residues long. CDR1 SGHVS and CDR2 FQNEAQ come from the germline V gene. CDR3: CASSSPFVRGSSYNEQFF. The DNA of the CDR3 is TGTGCCAGCAGCTCCCCTTTCGTCAGGGGATCTTCCTACAATGAGCAGTTCTTC.

This clone was counted between two and nine times. The chain has TRBV10-3 and TRBJ1-4, with D hard to call. The germline gives CDR1 ENHRY, CDR2 SYGVKD. The CDR3 consists of 16 residues. Trimming took 4 bases from V and 7 from J, leaving 19 bases between them. Written as DNA, the CDR3 is TGTGCCATCAGTGCGCAGGAGGAGAGGGTAGGTGAAAAACTGTTTTTT. It encodes CAISAQEERVGEKLFF.

This clone was picked up a small number of times. The V and J genes are TRBV7-2 and TRBJ2-7, with D perhaps TRBD1 (5 bases). The V end was cut by 3 bases, the J end by 7 bases, with 13 bases between. The CDR3 is 13 amino acids. CDR1 and CDR2 from the germline V gene are SGHTA and FQGNSA. CDR3 protein: CASSFSRAREQYF. In DNA, the CDR3 is TGTGCCAGCAGCTTTAGCAGGGCGCGGGAGCAGTACTTC.

The chain is built from TRBV25-1 and TRBJ1-2; D unresolved. V lost 3 bases and J lost 5, with 4 bases in between. Germline CDR1 MGHDK, CDR2 SYGVNS. This CDR3 spans 11 amino acids. CDR3 in amino acids: CASSDQYGYTF. The CDR3 DNA follows: TGTGCCAGCAGTGACCAGTATGGCTACACCTTC.